These 6 T cell receptor beta chains were all obtained from the same sample, sequenced in a study of blood T cell repertoires in COVID-19. Here immunoSEQ multiplex PCR was the method, and the copy in TCRdb shows in-frame clones only, minus some. The table lists a few hundred thousand clones, 88% of them singletons. Sequencing was performed on peripheral blood. The source is a young man with active or convalescent COVID-19.

J is TRBJ2-5 and V is TRBV3-1 (or the pseudogene TRBV3-2); 9 nucleotides line up with TRBD2. This CDR3 region has 16 residues. The V gene's germline CDR1 is LGHDT and CDR2 YNNKEL (reference sequence). V lost 0 bases to trimming and J lost 5 bases; unmatched junction nucleotides: 7. In DNA, the CDR3 is TGTGCCAGCAGCCAAGACTGGCGGGGGGGCGGGGAGACCCAGTACTTC. It translates to CASSQDWRGGGETQYF.

This rearrangement joins TRBV4-1 to TRBJ1-1; D remains unclear. Trimming removed 6 bases from V and 1 base from J, with 15 bases in between. The V gene's germline CDR1 is MGHRA and CDR2 YSYEKL. This CDR3 spans 15 amino acids. The chain's CDR3 is CASSRLSGSNTEAFF. CDR3 nucleotide sequence: TGCGCCAGCAGTCGATTATCGGGGTCGAACACTGAAGCTTTCTTT.

The gene calls are TRBV7-2 and TRBJ2-2; unclear D gene. V was pared by 1 base and J by 4 bases, with 7 bases between. The CDR3 consists of 14 residues. CDR1 SGHTA and CDR2 FQGNSA come from the germline V gene. The CDR3 here is CASSLVGFTGELFF. CDR3 nucleotide sequence: TGTGCCAGCAGCTTAGTCGGGTTCACCGGGGAGCTGTTTTTT.

V gene TRBV6-4 combines with J gene TRBJ1-5; D is undetermined. The germline V gene encodes CDR1 MRHNA and CDR2 SNTAGT. The CDR3 has 14 amino acids. V was trimmed by 9 bases and J by 0 bases, leaving 12 bases between them. In DNA form, the CDR3 reads TGTGCCAGACTTCAAAACTATAGCAATCAGCCCCAGCATTTT. Its protein is CARLQNYSNQPQHF.

V usage is TRBV9 and J usage is TRBJ1-2; 10 nucleotides line up with TRBD1. Germline V gene sequence: CDR1 SGDLS, CDR2 YYNGEE. The CDR3 is 13 residues long. V shed 0 bases and J 9 bases; nucleotides not matched to a gene: 2. The CDR3 reads CASSVEGQGSYTF. As DNA, the CDR3 is TGTGCCAGCAGCGTAGAGGGACAGGGGAGCTACACCTTC. Full variable domain (rest looked up from reference TRBV9 and TRBJ1-2): DSGVTQTPKHLITATGQRVTLRCSPRSGDLSVYWYQQSLDQGLQFLIQYYNGEERAKGNILERFSAQQFPDLHSELNLSSLELGDSALYFCASSVEGQGSYTFGSGTRLTVV.

V and J are TRBV21-1 and TRBJ1-2. TRBV21-1 constitutes a pseudogene. The CDR3 has 13 amino acids. This chain's CDR3 is CASNEGEARGYTF. CDR3 sequence (DNA): TGTGCCAGCAACGAAGGGGAGGCGCGTGGCTACACCTTC.